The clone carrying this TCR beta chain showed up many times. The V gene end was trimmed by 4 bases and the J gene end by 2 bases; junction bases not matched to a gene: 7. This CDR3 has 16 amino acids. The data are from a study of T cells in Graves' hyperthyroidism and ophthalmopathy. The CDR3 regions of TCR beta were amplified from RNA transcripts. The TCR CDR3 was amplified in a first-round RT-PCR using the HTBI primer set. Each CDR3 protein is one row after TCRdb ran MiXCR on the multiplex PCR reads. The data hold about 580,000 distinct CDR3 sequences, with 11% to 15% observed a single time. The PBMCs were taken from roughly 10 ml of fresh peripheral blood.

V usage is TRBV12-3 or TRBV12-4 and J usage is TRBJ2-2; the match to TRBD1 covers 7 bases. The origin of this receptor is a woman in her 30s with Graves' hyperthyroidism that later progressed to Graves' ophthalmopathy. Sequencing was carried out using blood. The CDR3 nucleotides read TGTGCCAGCAGTTCATTACAGGGGTCTAACACCGGGGAGCTGTTTTTT. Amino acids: CASSSLQGSNTGELFF.